Given below is one T cell receptor beta chain in context. As yet, its antigen is unknown. Those CD8+ T cells considered naive were CD45RO-CCR7+CD27+CD95-. This specimen belongs to a study of CXCR3-negative and CXCR3-positive naive CD8 T cells. Study-wide results and limits: TRB CDR3s were more hydrophobic in CXCR3-positive than in CXCR3-negative naive cells.

Libraries were UMI-labeled 5' RACE TRB cDNA. TCRdb reprocessed the 5' RACE reads and reports one entry per CDR3 protein, with no DNA. This sample contains about 94,000 distinct CDR3 sequences. The V gene's germline CDR1 is SQVTM and CDR2 ANQGSEA. This CDR3 has 13 residues. The clonotype comes from a human donor in good health. Some clones in this sample may be carry-over from other donors' samples. J is TRBJ2-7 and V is TRBV29-1; TCRdb outputs TRBD2, but without DNA this stays unchecked. The sequenced sample consisted of naive CXCR3+ CD8+ T cells from blood. Sample subset: CD45RO-CCR7+CD27+CD95- naive CD8+ T cells expressing CXCR3 (TNR3+). CDR3 protein: CSVFLTADYEQYF.